Sequencing of this T cell receptor (beta chain) was carried out in a study of T cells in Graves' hyperthyroidism and ophthalmopathy. The TCR beta CDR3 regions underwent amplification using RNA transcripts as the source. Primed by the HTBI set, a first-round RT-PCR was run on the TCR CDR3. Via MiXCR, TCRdb re-called the multiplex PCR reads, giving one row per CDR3 protein. Counted here are under 750,000 distinct CDR3 sequences, around 19% occurring once; the ten biggest clones make up 16%. This TCR was recovered from a woman aged 50 to 65 with Graves' hyperthyroidism that later progressed to Graves' ophthalmopathy. The specimen was blood.

The DNA for the CDR3 is TGTGCCATCAGTGTAATGGGGGCCGGGGAGCTGTTTTTT. Translation gives CAISVMGAGELFF. The chain joins TRBV10-3 to TRBJ2-2; perhaps D is TRBD1 or TRBD2 (5 bases each). CDR1 and CDR2 from the germline V gene are ENHRY and SYGVKD. Trimming shortened V by 4 bases and J by 6 bases, and 9 bases separated the two germline ends. The CDR3 is 13 amino acids.